This TCR beta chain was sequenced for a study of CD8 T cells in Susac syndrome. General observations from the study: CD4+ T cell repertoires in Susac syndrome exhibited no evidence of clonal expansion.

For this clonotype: The antigen remains unidentified.

Reverse transcription of about 0.5 to 1 ug RNA was carried out with random hexamers. TCRdb re-called the immunoSEQ multiplex PCR reads with MiXCR, one entry per CDR3 protein. The sample has about 190,000 distinct CDR3 sequences; 91% are singletons. The study sequenced TCR beta in blood CD8+ and CD4+ T cells. Negative isolation was used for CD8+ and CD4+ T cells and FACS enrichment for TEMRA cells. This CDR3 has 12 amino acids. J gave up 6 bases and V 6 bases, and 8 bases lay outside the gene matches. Germline CDR1 is SQVTM and CDR2 is ANQGSEA. The TCR comes from a human donor with Susac syndrome. The V and J genes are TRBV29-1 and TRBJ2-7, with 7 positions matching TRBD2. Sequences were obtained from CD4+ T cells from PBMCs. CDR3 nucleotides: TGCAGCGTACTAGCGTCAATAGGCGAGCAGTACTTC. It translates to CSVLASIGEQYF.